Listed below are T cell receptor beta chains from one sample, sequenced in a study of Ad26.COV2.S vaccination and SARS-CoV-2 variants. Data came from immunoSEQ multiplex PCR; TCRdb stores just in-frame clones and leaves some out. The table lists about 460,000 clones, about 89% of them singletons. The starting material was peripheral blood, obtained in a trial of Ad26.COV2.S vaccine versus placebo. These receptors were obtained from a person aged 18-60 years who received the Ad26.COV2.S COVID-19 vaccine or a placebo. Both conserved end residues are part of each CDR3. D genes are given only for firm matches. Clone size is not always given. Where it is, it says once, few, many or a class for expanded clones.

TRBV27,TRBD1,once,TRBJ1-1,CATGTGLMNTEAFF,TGTGCCACCGGGACAGGGCTCATGAACACTGAAGCTTTCTTT
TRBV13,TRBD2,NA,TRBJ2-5,CASSPAGGHYQETQYF,TGTGCCAGCAGCCCCGCGGGGGGGCACTACCAAGAGACCCAGTACTTC
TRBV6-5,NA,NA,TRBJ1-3,CASVPTFESNTIYF,TGTGCCAGTGTACCTACTTTTGAATCGAACACCATATATTTT
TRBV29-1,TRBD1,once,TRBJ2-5,CSVVDRVNQETQYF,TGCAGCGTCGTGGACAGGGTGAACCAAGAGACCCAGTACTTC
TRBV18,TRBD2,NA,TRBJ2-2,CASSPPTGTTNTGELFF,TGTGCCAGCTCACCACCAACCGGGACTACGAACACCGGGGAGCTGTTTTTT
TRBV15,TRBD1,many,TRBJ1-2,CATSRDREVDGYTF,TGTGCCACCAGCAGGGACAGGGAAGTGGATGGCTACACCTTC
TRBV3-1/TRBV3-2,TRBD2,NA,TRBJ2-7,CASSQEGTSGSYEQYF,TGTGCCAGCAGCCAAGAAGGGACTAGCGGGAGTTACGAGCAGTACTTC
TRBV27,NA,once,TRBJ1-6,CASPPDRMSYNSPLHF,TGTGCCAGCCCCCCTGACCGTATGTCATATAATTCACCCCTCCACTTT
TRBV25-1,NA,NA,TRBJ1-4,CASSEHPGAVGIEKLFF,TGTGCCAGCAGTGAACACCCCGGAGCGGTGGGCATCGAAAAACTGTTTTTT
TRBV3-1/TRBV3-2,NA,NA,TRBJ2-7,CASSLRCGGRRVYEQYF,TGTGCCAGCAGCCTCCGTTGTGGGGGAAGGAGAGTCTACGAGCAGTACTTC
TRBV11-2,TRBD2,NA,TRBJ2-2,CASSQLAANTGELFF,TGTGCCAGCAGCCAGCTAGCGGCCAACACCGGGGAGCTGTTTTTT
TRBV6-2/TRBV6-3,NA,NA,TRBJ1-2,CASSSPGAGDYGYTF,TGTGCCAGCAGCTCCCCCGGGGCCGGGGACTATGGCTACACCTTC
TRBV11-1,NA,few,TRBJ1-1,CASSFPQTGVTEAFF,TGTGCCAGCAGCTTCCCCCAGACTGGGGTCACTGAAGCTTTCTTT
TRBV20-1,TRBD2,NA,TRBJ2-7,CSASEAGGLMPYEQYF,TGCAGTGCTAGTGAAGCGGGGGGGCTAATGCCCTACGAGCAGTACTTC
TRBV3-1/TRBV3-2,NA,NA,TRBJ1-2,CASPLTGNYGYTF,TGTGCCAGCCCTTTAACGGGGAACTATGGCTACACCTTC
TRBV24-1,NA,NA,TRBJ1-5,CATSGGNNQPQHF,TGTGCCACCAGCGGGGGTAACAATCAGCCCCAGCATTTT
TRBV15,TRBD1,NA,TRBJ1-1,CATSRGQGGTEAFF,TGTGCCACCAGCAGAGGACAGGGAGGGACTGAAGCTTTCTTT
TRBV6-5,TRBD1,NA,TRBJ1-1,CASSPGQGNTEAFF,TGTGCCAGCAGCCCAGGACAGGGAAACACTGAAGCTTTCTTT
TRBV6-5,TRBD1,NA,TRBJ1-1,CASSTTGGKAFF,TGTGCCAGCAGTACAACAGGGGGAAAAGCTTTCTTT
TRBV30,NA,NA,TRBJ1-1,CAWSQGEAFF,TGTGCCTGGAGCCAGGGAGAGGCTTTCTTT
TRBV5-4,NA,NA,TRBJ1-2,CASSWGPIYGYTF,TGTGCCAGCAGCTGGGGACCGATCTATGGCTACACCTTC
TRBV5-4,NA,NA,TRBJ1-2,CASSLVTGKGYTF,TGTGCCAGCAGCTTGGTGACCGGGAAAGGGTACACCTTC
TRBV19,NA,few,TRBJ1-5,CASSMVDGSNQPQHF,TGTGCCAGTAGTATGGTAGACGGTAGCAATCAGCCCCAGCATTTT
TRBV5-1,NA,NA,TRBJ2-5,CASSFQGAGETQYF,TGCGCCAGCAGCTTCCAGGGCGCGGGAGAGACCCAGTACTTC
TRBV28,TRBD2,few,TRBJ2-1,CASNGAGEDDGEQFF,TGTGCCAGCAACGGAGCGGGAGAGGATGATGGGGAGCAGTTCTTC
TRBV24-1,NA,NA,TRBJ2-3,CATSDPPGDTQYF,TGTGCCACCAGTGACCCCCCGGGGGATACGCAGTATTTT
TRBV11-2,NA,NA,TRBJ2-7,CASSLYWGKSVASYEQYF,TGTGCCAGCAGCTTGTATTGGGGGAAGTCGGTTGCTTCCTACGAGCAGTACTTC
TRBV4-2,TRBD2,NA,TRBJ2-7,CASSNGTSGSIEQYF,TGTGCCAGCAGCAACGGTACTAGCGGGAGTATCGAGCAGTACTTC
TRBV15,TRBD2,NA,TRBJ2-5,CATSRDRGGTQYF,TGTGCCACCAGCAGAGACCGGGGGGGGACCCAGTACTTC
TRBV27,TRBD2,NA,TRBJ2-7,CASSPASGGTVSYEQYF,TGTGCCAGCAGTCCAGCCTCCGGGGGGACCGTTTCCTACGAGCAGTACTTC
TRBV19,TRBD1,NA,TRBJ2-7,CASSRTGSSYEQYF,TGTGCCAGTAGCAGGACAGGGAGCTCCTACGAGCAGTACTTC
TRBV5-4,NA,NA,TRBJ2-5,CASSLISSEGTQYF,TGTGCCAGCAGCTTGATTTCTAGCGAGGGGACCCAGTACTTC
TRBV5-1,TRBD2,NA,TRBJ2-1,CASSLWGGGGNEQFF,TGCGCCAGCAGCCTTTGGGGTGGCGGGGGGAATGAGCAGTTCTTC
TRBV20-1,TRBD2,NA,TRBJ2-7,CSASYPLSSGGSYEQYF,TGCAGTGCTAGTTATCCCCTCTCTAGCGGGGGGTCCTACGAGCAGTACTTC
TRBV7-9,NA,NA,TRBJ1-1,CASSRTGTEAFF,TGTGCCAGCAGCCGTACAGGGACTGAAGCTTTCTTT
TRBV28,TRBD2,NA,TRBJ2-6,CASSLTSGGYSGANVLTF,TGTGCCAGCAGTTTGACTAGCGGGGGGTACTCTGGGGCCAACGTCCTGACTTTC
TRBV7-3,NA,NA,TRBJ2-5,CASSLAPQTETQYF,TGTGCCAGCAGCTTAGCCCCACAAACGGAGACCCAGTACTTC
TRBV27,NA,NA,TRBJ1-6,CASSKWQGNSPLHF,TGTGCCAGCAGTAAGTGGCAGGGAAATTCACCCCTCCACTTT
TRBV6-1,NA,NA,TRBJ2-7,CASSEVGTYEQYF,TGTGCCAGCAGTGAAGTGGGAACCTACGAGCAGTACTTC
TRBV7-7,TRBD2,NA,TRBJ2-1,CASSYGLAGAGDEQFF,TGTGCTAGCAGCTACGGACTAGCGGGGGCTGGGGACGAGCAGTTCTTC
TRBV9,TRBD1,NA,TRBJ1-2,CASSVDPLGRGHGYTF,TGTGCCAGCAGCGTAGATCCTTTAGGCAGGGGGCATGGCTACACCTTC